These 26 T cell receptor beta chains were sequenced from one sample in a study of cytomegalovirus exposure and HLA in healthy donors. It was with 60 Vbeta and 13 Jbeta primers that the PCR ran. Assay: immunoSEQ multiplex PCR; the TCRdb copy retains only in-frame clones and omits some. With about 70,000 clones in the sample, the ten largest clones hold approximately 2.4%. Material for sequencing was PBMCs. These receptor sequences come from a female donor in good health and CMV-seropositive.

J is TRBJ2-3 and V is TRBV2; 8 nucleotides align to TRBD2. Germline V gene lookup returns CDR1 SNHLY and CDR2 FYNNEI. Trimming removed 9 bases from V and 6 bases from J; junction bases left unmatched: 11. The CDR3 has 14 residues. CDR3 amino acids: CARGAAGEFDTQYF. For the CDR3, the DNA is TGTGCCAGGGGTGCAGCGGGAGAATTTGATACGCAGTATTTT.

CDR3 DNA sequence: TGCGCCAGCAGCCAAGGCCTAGATGCCCTAAGTCAATACAATGAGCAGTTCTTC. Protein sequence: CASSQGLDALSQYNEQFF. V usage is TRBV4-3 and J usage is TRBJ2-1; D unclear. This CDR3 contains 18 residues. Germline values: CDR1 LGHNA, CDR2 YSLEER. The V and J ends lost 1 base and 4 bases respectively, with 20 bases between them.

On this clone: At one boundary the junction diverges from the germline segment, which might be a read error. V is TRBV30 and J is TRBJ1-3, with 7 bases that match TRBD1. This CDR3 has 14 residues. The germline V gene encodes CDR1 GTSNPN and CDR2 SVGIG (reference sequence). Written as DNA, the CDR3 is TGTGCCTGGGATCTCACAGGGGCAGGAAGCACCATATATTTT. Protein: CAWDLTGAGSTIYF.

CDR3 amino acids: CASSQEASVYGYTF. DNA of the CDR3: TGCGCCAGCAGCCAAGAGGCCAGCGTCTATGGCTACACCTTC. The chain combines TRBV4-3 with TRBJ1-2; no clear D. The CDR3 length is 14 residues. Germline values: CDR1 LGHNA, CDR2 YSLEER. The ends were cut back, 0 bases at V and 4 bases at J, with 9 bases in the middle.

The DNA of the CDR3 is TGTGCCTGGAGGCGGGACAGCGGAAACACCGGGGAGCTGTTTTTT. It specifies CAWRRDSGNTGELFF. The V call is TRBV30, the J call TRBJ2-2; a weak D match, TRBD1 (7 bases). Per the germline V gene, CDR1 is GTSNPN and CDR2 is SVGIG (reference sequence). The V and J ends lost 3 bases and 2 bases respectively, with 13 bases between them. This CDR3 region has 15 residues.

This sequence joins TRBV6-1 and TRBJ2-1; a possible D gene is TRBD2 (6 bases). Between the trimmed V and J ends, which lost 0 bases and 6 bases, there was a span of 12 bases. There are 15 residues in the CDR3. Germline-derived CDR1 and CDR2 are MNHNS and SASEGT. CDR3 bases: TGTGCCAGCAGTGAAGCAGGCAGGGAGGTCAATGAGCAGTTCTTC. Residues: CASSEAGREVNEQFF.

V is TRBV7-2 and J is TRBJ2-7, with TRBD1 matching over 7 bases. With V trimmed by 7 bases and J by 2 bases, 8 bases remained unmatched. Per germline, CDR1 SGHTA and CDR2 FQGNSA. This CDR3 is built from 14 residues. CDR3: CASTLGQHTYEQYF. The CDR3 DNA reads TGTGCCAGCACCTTGGGACAGCACACCTACGAGCAGTACTTC.

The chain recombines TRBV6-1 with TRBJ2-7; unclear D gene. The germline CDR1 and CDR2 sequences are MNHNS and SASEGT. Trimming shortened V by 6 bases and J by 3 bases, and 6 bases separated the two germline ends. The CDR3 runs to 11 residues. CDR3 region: CASSSVYEQYF. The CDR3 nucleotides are TGTGCCAGCAGCTCAGTCTACGAGCAGTACTTC.

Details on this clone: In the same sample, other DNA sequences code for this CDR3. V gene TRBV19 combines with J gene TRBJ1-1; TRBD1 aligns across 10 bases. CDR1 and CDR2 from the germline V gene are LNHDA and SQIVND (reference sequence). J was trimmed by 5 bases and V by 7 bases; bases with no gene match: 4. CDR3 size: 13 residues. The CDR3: CASNGQGGTEAFF. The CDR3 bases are TGTGCCAGTAACGGACAGGGGGGGACTGAAGCTTTCTTT.

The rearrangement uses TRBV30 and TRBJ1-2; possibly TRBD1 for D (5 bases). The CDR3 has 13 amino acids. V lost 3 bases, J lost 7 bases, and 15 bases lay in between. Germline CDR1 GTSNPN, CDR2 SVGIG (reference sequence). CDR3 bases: TGTGCCTGGAGGACGAACGGGGGTTCTGGCTACACCTTC. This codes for CAWRTNGGSGYTF.

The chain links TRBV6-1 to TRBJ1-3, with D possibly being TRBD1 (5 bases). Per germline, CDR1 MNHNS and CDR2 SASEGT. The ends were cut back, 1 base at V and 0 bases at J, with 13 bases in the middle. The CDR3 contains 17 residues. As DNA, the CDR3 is TGTGCCAGCAGTGAAGTGCCTAACAGGCGCTCTGGAAACACCATATATTTT. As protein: CASSEVPNRRSGNTIYF.

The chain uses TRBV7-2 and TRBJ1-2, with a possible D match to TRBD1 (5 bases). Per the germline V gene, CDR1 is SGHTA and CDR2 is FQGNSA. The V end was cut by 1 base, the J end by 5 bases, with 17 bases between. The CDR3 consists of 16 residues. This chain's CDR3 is CASSLGRNGHLYGYTF. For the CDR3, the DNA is TGTGCCAGCAGCTTAGGTCGTAATGGACACCTGTATGGCTACACCTTC.

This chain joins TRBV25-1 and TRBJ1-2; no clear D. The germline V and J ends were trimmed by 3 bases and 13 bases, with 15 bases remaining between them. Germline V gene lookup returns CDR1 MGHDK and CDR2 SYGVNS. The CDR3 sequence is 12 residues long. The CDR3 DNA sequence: TGTGCCAGCAGTGACGATGCGAAGCAGCGCACCTTC. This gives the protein CASSDDAKQRTF.

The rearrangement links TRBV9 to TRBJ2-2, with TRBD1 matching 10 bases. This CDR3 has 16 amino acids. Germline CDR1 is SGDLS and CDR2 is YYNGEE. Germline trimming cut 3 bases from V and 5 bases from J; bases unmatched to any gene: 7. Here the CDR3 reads CASSEGQGISTGELFF. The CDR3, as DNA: TGTGCCAGCAGCGAGGGACAGGGGATATCGACCGGGGAGCTGTTTTTT. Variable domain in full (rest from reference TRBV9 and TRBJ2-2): DSGVTQTPKHLITATGQRVTLRCSPRSGDLSVYWYQQSLDQGLQFLIQYYNGEERAKGNILERFSAQQFPDLHSELNLSSLELGDSALYFCASSEGQGISTGELFFGEGSRLTVL.

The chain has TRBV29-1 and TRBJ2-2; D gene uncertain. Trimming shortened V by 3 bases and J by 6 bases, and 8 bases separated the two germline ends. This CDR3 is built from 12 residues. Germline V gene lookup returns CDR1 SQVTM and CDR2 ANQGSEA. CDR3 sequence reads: CSVDGSSGELFF. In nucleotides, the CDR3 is TGCAGCGTTGATGGCTCCTCCGGGGAGCTGTTTTTT.

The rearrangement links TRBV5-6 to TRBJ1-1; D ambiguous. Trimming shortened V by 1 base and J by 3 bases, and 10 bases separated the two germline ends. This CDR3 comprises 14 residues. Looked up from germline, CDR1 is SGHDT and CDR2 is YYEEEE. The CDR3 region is CASSLIGGDTEAFF. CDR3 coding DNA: TGTGCCAGCAGCTTGATAGGCGGGGACACTGAAGCTTTCTTT.

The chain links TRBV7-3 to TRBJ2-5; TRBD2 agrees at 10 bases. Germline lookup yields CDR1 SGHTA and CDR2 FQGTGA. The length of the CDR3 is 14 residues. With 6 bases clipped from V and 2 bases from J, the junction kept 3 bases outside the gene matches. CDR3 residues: CASSLAGAQETQYF. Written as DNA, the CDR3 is TGTGCCAGCAGTCTAGCGGGGGCTCAAGAGACCCAGTACTTC.

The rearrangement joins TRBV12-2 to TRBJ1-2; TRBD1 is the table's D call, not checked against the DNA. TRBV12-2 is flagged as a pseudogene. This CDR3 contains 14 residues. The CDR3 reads CASRRDRSYHGYTF. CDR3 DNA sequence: TGTGCAAGTCGCCGGGACAGGTCGTACCATGGCTACACCTTC.

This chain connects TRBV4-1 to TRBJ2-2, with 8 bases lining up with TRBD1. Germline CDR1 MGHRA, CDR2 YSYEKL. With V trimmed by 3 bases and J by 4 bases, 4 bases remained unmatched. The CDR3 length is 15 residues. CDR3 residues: CASSQSTGGTGELFF. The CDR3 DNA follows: TGCGCCAGCAGCCAGAGCACAGGGGGCACCGGGGAGCTGTTTTTT.

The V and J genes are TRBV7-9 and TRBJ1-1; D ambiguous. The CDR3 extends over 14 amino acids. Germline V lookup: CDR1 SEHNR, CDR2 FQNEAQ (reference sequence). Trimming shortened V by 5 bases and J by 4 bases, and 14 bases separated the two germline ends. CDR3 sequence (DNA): TGTGCCAGCAGCCACCCCCGGGAGAGCACTGAAGCTTTCTTT. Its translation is CASSHPRESTEAFF. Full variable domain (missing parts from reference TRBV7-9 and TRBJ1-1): DTGVSQNPRHKITKRGQNVTFRCDPISEHNRLYWYRQTLGQGPEFLTYFQNEAQLEKSRLLSDRFSAERPKGSFSTLEIQRTEQGDSAMYLCASSHPRESTEAFFGQGTRLTVV.

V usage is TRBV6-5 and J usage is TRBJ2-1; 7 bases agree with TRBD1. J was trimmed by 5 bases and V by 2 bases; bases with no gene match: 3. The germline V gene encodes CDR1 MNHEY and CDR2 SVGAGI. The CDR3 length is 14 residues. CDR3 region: CASSYRTGDNEQFF. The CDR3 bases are TGTGCCAGCAGTTACCGTACAGGGGACAATGAGCAGTTCTTC.

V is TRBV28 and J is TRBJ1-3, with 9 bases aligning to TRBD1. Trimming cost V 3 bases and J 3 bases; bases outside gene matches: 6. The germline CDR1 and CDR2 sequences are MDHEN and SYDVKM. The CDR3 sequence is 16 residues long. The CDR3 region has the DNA TGTGCCAGCAGTTTGGCCAGGACAGGGGTTGGAAACACCATATATTTT. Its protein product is CASSLARTGVGNTIYF. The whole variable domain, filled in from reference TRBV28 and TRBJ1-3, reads DVKVTQSSRYLVKRTGEKVFLECVQDMDHENMFWYRQDPGLGLRLIYFSYDVKMKEKGDIPEGYSVSREKKERFSLILESASTNQTSMYLCASSLARTGVGNTIYFGEGSWLTVV.

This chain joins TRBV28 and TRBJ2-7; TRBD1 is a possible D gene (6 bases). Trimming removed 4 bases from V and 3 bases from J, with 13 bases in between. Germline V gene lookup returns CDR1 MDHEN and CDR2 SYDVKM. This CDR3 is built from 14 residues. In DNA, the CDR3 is TGTGCCAGCAGTTCCACAGGGACGGGCTACGAGCAGTACTTC. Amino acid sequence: CASSSTGTGYEQYF.

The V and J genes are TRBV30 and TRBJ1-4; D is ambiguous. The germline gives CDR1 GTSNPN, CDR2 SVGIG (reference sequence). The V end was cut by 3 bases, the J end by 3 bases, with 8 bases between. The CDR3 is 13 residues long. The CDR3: CAWRRFANEKLFF. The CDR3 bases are TGTGCCTGGAGACGGTTCGCTAATGAAAAACTGTTTTTT.

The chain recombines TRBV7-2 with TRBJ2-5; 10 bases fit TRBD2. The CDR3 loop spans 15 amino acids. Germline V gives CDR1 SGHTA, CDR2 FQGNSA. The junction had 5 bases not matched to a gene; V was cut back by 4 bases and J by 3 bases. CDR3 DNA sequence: TGTGCCAGCAGCTCAAGACTAGCGGGTAAAGAGACCCAGTACTTC. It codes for CASSSRLAGKETQYF. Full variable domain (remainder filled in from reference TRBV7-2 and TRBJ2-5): GAGVSQSPSNKVTEKGKDVELRCDPISGHTALYWYRQSLGQGLEFLIYFQGNSAPDKSGLPSDRFSAERTGGSVSTLTIQRTQQEDSAVYLCASSSRLAGKETQYFGPGTRLLVL.

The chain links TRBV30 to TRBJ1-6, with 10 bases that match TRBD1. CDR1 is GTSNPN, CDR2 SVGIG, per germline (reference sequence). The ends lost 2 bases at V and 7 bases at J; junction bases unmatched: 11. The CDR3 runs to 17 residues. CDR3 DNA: TGTGCCTGGAGTCCAACCCGGACAGGGGGTGGGAATTCACCCCTCCACTTT. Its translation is CAWSPTRTGGGNSPLHF.